The 29 T cell receptor beta chains reported below all come from one sample, sequenced in a study of CD8 T cells in Susac syndrome. It was with random hexamers that 0.5 to 1 ug RNA was reverse transcribed. TCRdb processed the immunoSEQ multiplex PCR reads anew with MiXCR; each CDR3 protein has one entry. The table records 70,000 to 100,000 distinct CDR3 sequences, 95% to 97% of them present only once. Sequencing was carried out using CD8+ T cells from PBMCs. The source is a human donor with Susac syndrome.

The rearrangement links TRBV2 to TRBJ2-3; no definite D call. Trimming cost V 8 bases and J 4 bases, with 19 bases left between them. CDR1 is SNHLY, CDR2 FYNNEI, per germline. The CDR3 covers 15 residues. CDR3 sequence: CASLKGPHHADTQYF. CDR3 DNA: TGTGCCAGCCTTAAAGGACCCCATCACGCAGATACGCAGTATTTT.

The gene calls are TRBV29-1 and TRBJ2-4; possible D gene TRBD1, 5 bases. CDR1 SQVTM and CDR2 ANQGSEA come from the germline V gene. The V end was cut by 7 bases, the J end by 5 bases, with 15 bases between. This CDR3 is 13 amino acids long. CDR3 sequence: CSAERTNENIQYF. The CDR3 nucleotides read TGCAGCGCGGAGAGGACAAACGAAAACATTCAGTACTTC.

The chain employs TRBV27 and TRBJ1-6; weak D call: TRBD1 (5 bases). V gave up 4 bases and J gave up 7 bases, with 8 bases separating them. This CDR3 contains 13 residues. Germline V gene lookup returns CDR1 MNHEY and CDR2 SMNVEV (reference sequence). The CDR3 bases are TGTGCCAGCAGTTGGGACGGGAATTCACCCCTCCACTTT. Translated: CASSWDGNSPLHF.

V and J are TRBV29-1 and TRBJ2-3; the match to TRBD1 covers 7 bases. Germline loops: CDR1 SQVTM, CDR2 ANQGSEA. The J segment lost 0 bases and the V segment lost 3 bases, leaving 6 bases of the junction unmatched. This CDR3 contains 15 residues. The CDR3 protein is CSVETDRRSTDTQYF. CDR3 coding DNA: TGCAGCGTTGAGACGGACAGGAGAAGCACAGATACGCAGTATTTT.

This clonotype turned up a few times. The chain uses TRBV29-1 and TRBJ2-7, with D perhaps matching TRBD1 (6 bases). The CDR3 has 13 amino acids. CDR1 is SQVTM and CDR2 is ANQGSEA in the germline V gene. V was cut by 7 bases and J by 0 bases, with 13 bases left in between. CDR3 nucleotides: TGCAGCGCTATGACAGGTAGCTCCTACGAGCAGTACTTC. This encodes CSAMTGSSYEQYF.

The J gene is TRBJ2-1, the V gene TRBV14, with 8 bases identical to TRBD2. The CDR3 consists of 17 residues. V was pared by 4 bases and J by 8 bases, with 16 bases of the junction left unmatched. Germline V gene sequence: CDR1 SGHDN, CDR2 FVKESK. The CDR3 is CASSPRTGTRTADEQFF. The CDR3 DNA is TGTGCCAGCAGCCCCCGAACCGGGACTAGAACTGCGGATGAGCAGTTCTTC.

The V call is TRBV30, the J call TRBJ1-1, with D possibly TRBD1 on 5 matching bases. The V end was cut by 0 bases, the J end by 3 bases, with 8 bases between. The CDR3 consists of 13 residues. Germline V gene data show CDR1 as GTSNPN and CDR2 as SVGIG (reference sequence). CDR3 in amino acids: CAWSVWGYTEAFF. The DNA for the CDR3 is TGTGCCTGGAGTGTATGGGGGTACACTGAAGCTTTCTTT.

The chain uses TRBV20-1 and TRBJ2-7; D is undetermined. The germline gives CDR1 DFQATT, CDR2 SNEGSKA (reference sequence). V was shortened by 3 bases and J by 2 bases, with 11 bases between the two germline ends. The CDR3 runs to 13 residues. This CDR3 is CSASSLGTYEQYF. CDR3 nucleotide sequence: TGCAGTGCTAGTAGCCTTGGGACCTACGAGCAGTACTTC.

The chain has TRBV28 and TRBJ2-4, with 9 bases fitting TRBD1. The CDR3 extends over 15 amino acids. Looked up from germline, CDR1 is MDHEN and CDR2 is SYDVKM. The junction had 7 bases not matched to a gene; V was cut back by 4 bases and J by 6 bases. This chain's CDR3 is CASSSLGQGPNIQYF. CDR3 DNA: TGTGCCAGCAGTTCCTTGGGACAGGGCCCAAACATTCAGTACTTC.

V gene TRBV14 combines with J gene TRBJ2-3, with D possibly called TRBD1 or TRBD2 (5 bases each). The V and J ends lost 3 bases and 2 bases respectively, with 12 bases between them. The CDR3 length is 15 residues. The V gene's germline CDR1 is SGHDN and CDR2 FVKESK. CDR3 residues: CASSQEGTFTDTQYF. The CDR3 DNA sequence: TGTGCCAGCAGCCAGGAAGGGACCTTCACAGATACGCAGTATTTT.

The genes are TRBV24-1 and TRBJ1-1, with D possibly TRBD1 on 5 matching bases. V shed 9 bases and J shed 0 bases, with 22 bases lying between them. Germline-derived CDR1 and CDR2 are KGHDR and SFDVKD. The CDR3 runs 17 residues. DNA for the CDR3: TGTGCCACCCGAGTGCCCCGGGACCCAGGGATGAACACTGAAGCTTTCTTT. It is translated as CATRVPRDPGMNTEAFF.

This chain links TRBV6-6 with TRBJ2-5, with a tentative D call TRBD1 (6 bases). V lost 8 bases, J lost 5 bases, and 18 bases lay in between. Germline CDR1 is MNHNY and CDR2 is SVGAGI (reference sequence). This CDR3 comprises 14 residues. The CDR3 spells CASDLTGILETQYF. The CDR3, as DNA: TGTGCCAGCGACCTAACAGGGATTTTGGAGACCCAGTACTTC.

The chain has TRBV11-1 and TRBJ2-5, with 7 bases lining up with TRBD1. The CDR3 covers 14 residues. The V segment lost 7 bases and the J segment 2 bases; nucleotides outside the gene matches: 7. CDR1 and CDR2 from the germline V gene are SGHAT and FQDESV (reference sequence). CDR3: CASNDRDRQETQYF. In DNA form, the CDR3 reads TGTGCCAGCAACGATCGGGACAGACAAGAGACCCAGTACTTC.

The gene calls are TRBV27 and TRBJ1-1; 8 bases align to TRBD1. J lost 5 bases, V lost 5 bases, and 4 bases had no gene match. CDR1 MNHEY and CDR2 SMNVEV come from the germline V gene (reference sequence). This CDR3 has 13 residues. The CDR3 DNA reads as TGTGCCAGCAGTCAGGGGGCTGGGACTGAAGCTTTCTTT. Amino acid sequence: CASSQGAGTEAFF.

The chain couples TRBV29-1 to TRBJ1-2; D not certain. The V gene's germline CDR1 is SQVTM and CDR2 ANQGSEA. V was cut by 2 bases and J by 4 bases, with 8 bases left in between. CDR3 length: 12 amino acids. As DNA, the CDR3 is TGCAGCGTTGAATTGGGCCTCTATGGCTACACCTTC. It translates to CSVELGLYGYTF.

The CDR3: CASSLGQGRIANTGELFF. The DNA for the CDR3 is TGTGCCAGCAGCTTAGGGCAAGGACGGATCGCGAACACCGGGGAGCTGTTTTTT. V usage is TRBV7-9 and J usage is TRBJ2-2, with unresolved D. The V gene lost 1 base and the J gene lost 0 bases, with 15 bases spanning the gap. This CDR3 region has 18 residues. Germline lookup yields CDR1 SEHNR and CDR2 FQNEAQ (reference sequence).

The rearrangement links TRBV30 to TRBJ2-1; no reliable D call. The CDR3 totals 14 residues. Trimming took off 7 bases at V and 0 bases at J, with 13 bases between the two ends. Germline CDR1 and CDR2: GTSNPN and SVGIG (reference sequence). CDR3 protein: CASDPSSSYNEQFF. The CDR3 coding sequence is TGTGCCTCGGACCCATCAAGCTCCTACAATGAGCAGTTCTTC.

V and J are TRBV7-9 and TRBJ2-5, with D maybe TRBD1 (6 bases). The germline V gene encodes CDR1 SEHNR and CDR2 FQNEAQ (reference sequence). The length of the CDR3 is 15 residues. Trimming pared 5 bases from V and 1 base from J, leaving 14 bases between. The CDR3 protein is CASSSKMDSQETQYF. CDR3 in DNA: TGTGCCAGCAGCAGTAAAATGGACAGCCAAGAGACCCAGTACTTC. The full variable domain, with the rest looked up from reference TRBV7-9 and TRBJ2-5, is DTGVSQNPRHKITKRGQNVTFRCDPISEHNRLYWYRQTLGQGPEFLTYFQNEAQLEKSRLLSDRFSAERPKGSFSTLEIQRTEQGDSAMYLCASSSKMDSQETQYFGPGTRLLVL.

The chain is built from TRBV20-1 and TRBJ1-3, with no clear D. The V gene lost 6 bases and the J gene lost 3 bases, with 9 bases spanning the gap. Germline V CDR1 and CDR2: DFQATT, SNEGSKA (reference sequence). The CDR3 totals 12 residues. The CDR3 DNA reads as TGCAGTGCCGGACCCGATGGAAACACCATATATTTT. The encoded protein is CSAGPDGNTIYF.

The chain uses TRBV28 and TRBJ2-5, with 8 bases fitting TRBD1. This CDR3 has 15 residues. Per the germline V gene, CDR1 is MDHEN and CDR2 is SYDVKM. The V and J ends lost 6 bases and 5 bases, in that order; junction bases with no gene match: 11. Written as DNA, the CDR3 is TGTGCCAGCAGCCCCGGGACAGGAGGGTGGGAGACCCAGTACTTC. This codes for CASSPGTGGWETQYF.

This clonotype showed up just once. This sequence joins TRBV9 and TRBJ1-2; D may be TRBD1 (6 bases). The length of the CDR3 is 12 residues. The germline CDR1 and CDR2 sequences are SGDLS and YYNGEE. Trimming removed 4 bases at V and 8 bases at J, with 12 bases between. CDR3 protein: CASSTRDTGYTF. CDR3 in DNA: TGTGCCAGCAGCACCCGGGACACAGGCTACACCTTC. The full variable domain, completed using reference TRBV9 and TRBJ1-2, is DSGVTQTPKHLITATGQRVTLRCSPRSGDLSVYWYQQSLDQGLQFLIQYYNGEERAKGNILERFSAQQFPDLHSELNLSSLELGDSALYFCASSTRDTGYTFGSGTRLTVV.

V gene TRBV7-9 combines with J gene TRBJ2-2; weak D call: TRBD1 (6 bases). The CDR3 covers 15 residues. Germline V gene lookup returns CDR1 SEHNR and CDR2 FQNEAQ (reference sequence). With 5 bases removed from V and 4 bases from J, the gap between germline ends came to 14 bases. CDR3 amino acids: CASSPGVRRTGELFF. Here the CDR3 DNA reads TGTGCCAGCAGCCCAGGGGTCAGGCGCACCGGGGAGCTGTTTTTT.

The chain uses TRBV5-6 and TRBJ2-7; no definite D call. Trimming took 0 bases from V and 1 from J, leaving 14 bases between them. The CDR3 has 16 amino acids. Germline loops: CDR1 SGHDT, CDR2 YYEEEE. This CDR3 reads CASSLADPTRSYEQYF. Written as DNA, the CDR3 is TGTGCCAGCAGCTTGGCCGATCCCACGAGGTCCTACGAGCAGTACTTC.

The chain has TRBV2 and TRBJ2-1; a possible D gene is TRBD2 (5 bases). V lost 1 base, J lost 9 bases, and 13 bases lay in between. CDR3 length: 14 residues. CDR1 and CDR2 from the germline V gene are SNHLY and FYNNEI. The DNA for the CDR3 is TGTGCCAGCAGTGAAGTAGGGAGTTCCAGTGAGCAGTTCTTC. This sequence encodes CASSEVGSSSEQFF. The variable domain in full, with the rest retrieved from reference TRBV2 and TRBJ2-1, is EPEVTQTPSHQVTQMGQEVILRCVPISNHLYFYWYRQILGQKVEFLVSFYNNEISEKSEIFDDQFSVERPDGSNFTLKIRSTKLEDSAMYFCASSEVGSSSEQFFGPGTRLTVL.

This clonotype has just one count. The chain couples TRBV12-3 or TRBV12-4 to TRBJ2-7, with unresolved D. The CDR3 loop spans 13 amino acids. Trimming removed 1 base at V and 5 bases at J, with 9 bases between. Here the CDR3 reads CASSLGPANEQYF. In DNA form, the CDR3 reads TGTGCCAGCAGTTTAGGTCCCGCCAACGAGCAGTACTTC.

The chain is built from TRBV20-1 and TRBJ2-7; D not resolved. CDR1 is DFQATT, CDR2 SNEGSKA, per germline (reference sequence). The CDR3 contains 16 residues. The V end was cut by 3 bases, the J end by 0 bases, with 18 bases between. CDR3 protein: CSARNFLGSSSYEQYF. The CDR3 bases are TGCAGTGCTAGGAATTTTCTCGGGTCCAGCTCCTACGAGCAGTACTTC.

This chain uses TRBV24-1 with TRBJ1-1; D remains unclear. Germline CDR1 KGHDR, CDR2 SFDVKD. The CDR3 consists of 13 residues. V dropped 6 bases and J dropped 1 base, with 8 bases sitting between them. DNA of the CDR3: TGTGCCACCAGTTTCGCGGAGAACACTGAAGCTTTCTTT. Translating it yields CATSFAENTEAFF.

The chain uses TRBV12-3 or TRBV12-4 and TRBJ1-1; D is unresolved. The V end lost 5 bases, the J end lost 1 base, and 5 bases lay between the germline ends. CDR3 length: 12 residues. CDR3 nucleotides: TGTGCCAGCAGTCTCACGAACACTGAAGCTTTCTTT. It encodes CASSLTNTEAFF.

CDR3 region: CSVSRGGNEQFF. CDR3 in DNA: TGCAGCGTTAGTCGGGGGGGCAATGAGCAGTTCTTC. The chain recombines TRBV29-1 with TRBJ2-1, with 8 nucleotides matching TRBD2. CDR3 length: 12 amino acids. CDR1 and CDR2 (germline): SQVTM, ANQGSEA. Unmatched junction bases numbered 3, after V lost 5 bases and J lost 6 bases.